This T cell receptor beta chain derives from a study of beta chain features in type 1 diabetes. Broader study findings: Equally in patients and controls, shorter templates might have been favored by PCR. Researchers report that Type 1 diabetes patients had moderately but significantly shorter TCRB CDR3s across all four CD4+ subsets.

This clone was counted a few times. Its cognate antigen is unknown. Investigators reverse transcribed all isolated RNA, so they sequenced expressed TCRB transcripts. Here immunoSEQ multiplex PCR was the method, and the copy in TCRdb shows in-frame clones only, minus some. The table shows roughly 240,000 clones, with 14% occurring only once. Looked up from germline, CDR1 is MNHEY and CDR2 is SVGAGI. CDR3 size: 13 residues. The ends were cut back, 4 bases at V and 5 bases at J, with 10 bases in the middle. This rearrangement joins TRBV6-5 to TRBJ2-3; possibly TRBD2 for D (6 bases). Sequencing input: naive CD4+ T cells from blood. This clonotype was sampled from a woman aged 40 to 55 in good health. CDR3 in DNA: TGTGCCAGCAGTTCCCCGGAGGGAGATACGCAGTATTTT. It is translated as CASSSPEGDTQYF.